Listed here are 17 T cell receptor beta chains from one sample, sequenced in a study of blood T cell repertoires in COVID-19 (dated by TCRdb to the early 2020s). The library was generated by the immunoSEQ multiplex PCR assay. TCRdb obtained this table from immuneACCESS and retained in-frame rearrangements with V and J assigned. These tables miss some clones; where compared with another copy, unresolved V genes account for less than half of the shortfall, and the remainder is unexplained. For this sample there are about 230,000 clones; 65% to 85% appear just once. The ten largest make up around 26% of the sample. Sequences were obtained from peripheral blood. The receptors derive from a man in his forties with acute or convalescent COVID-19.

The CDR3 DNA reads as TGTGCCAGCAGCGTCTCTACAGGGACGATTGGAGAAAAACTGTTTTTT. Residues: CASSVSTGTIGEKLFF. J is TRBJ1-4 and V is TRBV9, with D possibly TRBD1 on 6 matching bases. Germline V gene data show CDR1 as SGDLS and CDR2 as YYNGEE. The length of the CDR3 is 16 residues. V was clipped by 2 bases and J by 8 bases, with 19 bases between them.

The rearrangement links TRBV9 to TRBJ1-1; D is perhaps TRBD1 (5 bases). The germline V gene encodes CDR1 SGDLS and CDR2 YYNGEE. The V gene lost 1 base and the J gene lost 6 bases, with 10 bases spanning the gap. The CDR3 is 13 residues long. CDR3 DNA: TGTGCCAGCAGCGTATTTACGGGGGCTGAAGCTTTCTTT. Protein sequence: CASSVFTGAEAFF.

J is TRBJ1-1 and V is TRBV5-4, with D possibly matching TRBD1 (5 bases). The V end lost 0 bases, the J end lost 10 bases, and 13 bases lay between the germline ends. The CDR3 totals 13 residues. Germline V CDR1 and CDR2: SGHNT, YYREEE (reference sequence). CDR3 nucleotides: TGTGCCAGCAGCTTGGAAGCAGGGCAGGGAGCTTTCTTT. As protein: CASSLEAGQGAFF.

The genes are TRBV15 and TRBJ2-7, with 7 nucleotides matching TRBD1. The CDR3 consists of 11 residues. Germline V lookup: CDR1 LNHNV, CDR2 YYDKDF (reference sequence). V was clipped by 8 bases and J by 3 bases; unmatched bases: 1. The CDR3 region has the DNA TGTGCCACCCCAGGGGGCTACGAGCAGTACTTC. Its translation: CATPGGYEQYF. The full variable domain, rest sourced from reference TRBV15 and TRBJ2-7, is DAMVIQNPRYQVTQFGKPVTLSCSQTLNHNVMYWYQQKSSQAPKLLFHYYDKDFNNEADTPDNFQSRRPNTSFCFLDIRSPGLGDTAMYLCATPGGYEQYFGPGTRLTVT.

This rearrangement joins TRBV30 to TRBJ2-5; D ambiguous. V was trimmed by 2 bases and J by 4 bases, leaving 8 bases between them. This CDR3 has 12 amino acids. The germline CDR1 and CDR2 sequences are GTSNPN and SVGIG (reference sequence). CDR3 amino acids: CAWSSRLETQYF. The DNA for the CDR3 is TGTGCCTGGAGTTCCAGGCTAGAGACCCAGTACTTC. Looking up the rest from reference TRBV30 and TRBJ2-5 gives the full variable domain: SQTIHQWPATLVQPVGSPLSLECTVEGTSNPNLYWYRQAAGRGLQLLFYSVGIGQISSEVPQNLSASRPQDRQFILSSKKLLLSDSGFYLCAWSSRLETQYFGPGTRLLVL.

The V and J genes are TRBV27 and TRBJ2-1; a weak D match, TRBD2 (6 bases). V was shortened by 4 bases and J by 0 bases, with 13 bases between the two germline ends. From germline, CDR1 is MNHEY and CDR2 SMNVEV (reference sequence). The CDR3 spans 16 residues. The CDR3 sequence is CASSSGISGSYNEQFF. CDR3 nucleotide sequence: TGTGCCAGCAGTTCCGGGATTAGCGGCTCCTACAATGAGCAGTTCTTC.

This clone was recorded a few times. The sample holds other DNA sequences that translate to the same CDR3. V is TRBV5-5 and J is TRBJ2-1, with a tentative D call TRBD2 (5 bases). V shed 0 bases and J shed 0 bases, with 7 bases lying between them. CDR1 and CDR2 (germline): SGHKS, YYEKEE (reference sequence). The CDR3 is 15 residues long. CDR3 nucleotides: TGTGCCAGCAGCTTGGACGGGGACTCCTACAATGAGCAGTTCTTC. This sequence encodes CASSLDGDSYNEQFF. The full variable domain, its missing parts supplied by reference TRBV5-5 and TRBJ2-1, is DAGVTQSPTHLIKTRGQQVTLRCSPISGHKSVSWYQQVLGQGPQFIFQYYEKEERGRGNFPDRFSARQFPNYSSELNVNALLLGDSALYLCASSLDGDSYNEQFFGPGTRLTVL.

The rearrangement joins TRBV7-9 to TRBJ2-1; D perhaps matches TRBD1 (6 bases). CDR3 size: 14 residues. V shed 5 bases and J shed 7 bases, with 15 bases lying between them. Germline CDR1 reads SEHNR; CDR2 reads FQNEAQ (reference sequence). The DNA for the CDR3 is TGTGCCAGCAGCCAAGGACAGCAGCGGAATGAGCAGTTCTTC. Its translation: CASSQGQQRNEQFF.

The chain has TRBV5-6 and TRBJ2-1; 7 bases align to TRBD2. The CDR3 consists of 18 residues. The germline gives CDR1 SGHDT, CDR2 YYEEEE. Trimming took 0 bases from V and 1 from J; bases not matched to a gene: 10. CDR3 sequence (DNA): TGTGCCAGCAGCTTGGGAGGGAGGGCCTGGTCATCCTACAATGAGCAGTTCTTC. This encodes CASSLGGRAWSSYNEQFF.

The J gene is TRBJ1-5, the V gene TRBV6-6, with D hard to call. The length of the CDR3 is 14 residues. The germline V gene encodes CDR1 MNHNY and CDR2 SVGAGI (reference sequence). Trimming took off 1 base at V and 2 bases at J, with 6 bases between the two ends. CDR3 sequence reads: CASSYYNRNQPQHF. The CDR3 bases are TGTGCCAGCAGTTACTACAATCGCAATCAGCCCCAGCATTTT.

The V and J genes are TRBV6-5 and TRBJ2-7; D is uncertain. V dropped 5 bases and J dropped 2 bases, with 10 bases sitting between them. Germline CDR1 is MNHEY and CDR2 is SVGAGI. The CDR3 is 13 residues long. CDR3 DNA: TGTGCCAGCAGTCCGGTAACCGCCTACGAGCAGTACTTC. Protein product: CASSPVTAYEQYF.

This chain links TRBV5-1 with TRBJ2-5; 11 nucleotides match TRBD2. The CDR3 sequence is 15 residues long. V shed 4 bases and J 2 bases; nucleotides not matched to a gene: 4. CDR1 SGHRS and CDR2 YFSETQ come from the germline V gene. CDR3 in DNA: TGCGCCAGCAGCAAGGGACTAGCGGCACAAGAGACCCAGTACTTC. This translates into CASSKGLAAQETQYF.

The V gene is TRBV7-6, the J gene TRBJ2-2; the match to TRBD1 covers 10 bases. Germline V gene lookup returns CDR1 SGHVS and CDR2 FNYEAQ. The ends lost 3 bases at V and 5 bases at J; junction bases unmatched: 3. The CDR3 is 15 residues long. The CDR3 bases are TGTGCCAGCAGCTTGACAGGGGGCGGGACCGGGGAGCTGTTTTTT. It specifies CASSLTGGGTGELFF.

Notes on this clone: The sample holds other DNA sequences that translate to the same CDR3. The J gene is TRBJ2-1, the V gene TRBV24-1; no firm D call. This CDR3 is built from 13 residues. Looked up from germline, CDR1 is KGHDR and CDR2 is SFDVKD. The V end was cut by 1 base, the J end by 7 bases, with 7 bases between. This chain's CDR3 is CATSDFSGNEQFF. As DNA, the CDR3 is TGTGCCACCAGTGATTTTTCAGGTAATGAGCAGTTCTTC.

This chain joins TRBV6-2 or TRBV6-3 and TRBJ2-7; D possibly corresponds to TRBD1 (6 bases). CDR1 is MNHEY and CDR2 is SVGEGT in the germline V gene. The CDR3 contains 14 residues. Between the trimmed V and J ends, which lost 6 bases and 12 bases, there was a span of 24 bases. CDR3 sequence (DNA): TGTGCCAGCAGCTCCTTCACCCCCAGGGGAAGAGGGTACTTC. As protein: CASSSFTPRGRGYF.

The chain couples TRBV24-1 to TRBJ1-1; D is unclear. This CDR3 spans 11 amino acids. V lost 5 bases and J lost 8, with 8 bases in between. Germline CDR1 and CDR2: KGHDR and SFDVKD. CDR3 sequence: CATSGGGEAFF. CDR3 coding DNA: TGTGCCACCAGTGGAGGCGGGGAAGCTTTCTTT.

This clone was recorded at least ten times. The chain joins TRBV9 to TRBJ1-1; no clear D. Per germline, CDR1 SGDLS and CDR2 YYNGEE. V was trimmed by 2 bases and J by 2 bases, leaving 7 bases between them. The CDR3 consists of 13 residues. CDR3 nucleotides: TGTGCCAGCAGCGTGACTAGTAACACTGAAGCTTTCTTT. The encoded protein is CASSVTSNTEAFF.